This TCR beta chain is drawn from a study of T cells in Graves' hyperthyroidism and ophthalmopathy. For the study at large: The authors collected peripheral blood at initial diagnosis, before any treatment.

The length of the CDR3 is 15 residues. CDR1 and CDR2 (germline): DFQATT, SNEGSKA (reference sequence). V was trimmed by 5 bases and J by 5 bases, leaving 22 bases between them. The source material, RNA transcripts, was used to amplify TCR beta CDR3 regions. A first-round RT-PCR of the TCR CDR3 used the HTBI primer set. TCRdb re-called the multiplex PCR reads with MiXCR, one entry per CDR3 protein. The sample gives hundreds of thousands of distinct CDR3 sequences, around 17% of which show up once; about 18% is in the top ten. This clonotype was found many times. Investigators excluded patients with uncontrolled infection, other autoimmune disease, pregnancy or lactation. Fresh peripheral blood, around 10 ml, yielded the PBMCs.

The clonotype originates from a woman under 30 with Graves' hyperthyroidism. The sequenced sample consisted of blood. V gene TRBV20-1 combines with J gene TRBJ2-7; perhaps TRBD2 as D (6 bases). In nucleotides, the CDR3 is TGCAGTGCTTCCCGACTAGACCTTGGGGGGAACGAGCAGTACTTC. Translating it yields CSASRLDLGGNEQYF.